This is a list of T cell receptor beta chains from one sample in a study of OX40 agonist ivuxolimab in advanced cancers. Profiled with immunoSEQ multiplex PCR; TCRdb holds only in-frame clones, not every one. In the table there are fewer than 95,000 clones, 85% to 90% of which are singletons. This specimen was CD4+ or CD8+ T cells sorted from blood, taken in a trial of the OX40 agonist ivuxolimab. These receptors all stem from an adult with an advanced solid tumor such as melanoma, head and neck, liver or kidney cancer. The CDR3 runs from the conserved cysteine through the conserved F or W. A D gene is named only where the DNA matches it firmly. Not every row has a clone size; where given, it reads once, few, many or a size class.

J gene,V gene,clone size,D gene,CDR3 protein,CDR3 DNA
TRBJ1-6,TRBV30,NA,NA,CAWTLWTDSPLHF,TGTGCCTGGACACTCTGGACGGATTCACCCCTCCACTTT
TRBJ2-7,TRBV27,NA,NA,CASRGSSYEQYF,TGTGCCAGCAGGGGTAGCTCCTACGAGCAGTACTTC
TRBJ2-7,TRBV6-5,NA,NA,CASSYSGHSNYEQYF,TGTGCCAGCAGTTACTCCGGACATTCAAACTACGAGCAGTACTTC
TRBJ1-2,TRBV10-3,once,TRBD1,CAISENRGICGYTF,TGTGCCATCAGTGAGAACAGGGGAATATGTGGCTACACCTTC
TRBJ2-7,TRBV5-4,NA,NA,CASSLGGTYEQYF,TGTGCCAGCAGCTTAGGGGGGACCTACGAGCAGTACTTC
TRBJ2-5,TRBV4-1,once,NA,CASSQDAGRGETQYF,TGCGCCAGCAGCCAAGATGCGGGACGGGGGGAGACCCAGTACTTC
TRBJ2-7,TRBV7-6,NA,TRBD1,CASSPPTGAYEQYF,TGTGCCAGCAGCCCCCCGACAGGGGCCTACGAGCAGTACTTC
TRBJ2-5,TRBV5-1,once,TRBD1,CASSWTGWMSMRQYF,TGCGCCAGCAGCTGGACAGGGTGGATGAGCATGCGGCAGTACTTC
TRBJ2-5,TRBV7-9,NA,NA,CASSLEQGQETQYF,TGTGCCAGCAGCTTAGAGCAGGGACAAGAGACCCAGTACTTC
TRBJ1-5,TRBV28,NA,NA,CASSDPAGGVQPQHF,TGTGCCAGCAGTGACCCTGCGGGGGGCGTTCAGCCCCAGCATTTT
TRBJ1-2,TRBV9,once,NA,CASSVTSLNYGYTF,TGTGCCAGCAGCGTTACCTCCCTGAACTATGGCTACACCTTC
TRBJ1-1,TRBV18,NA,TRBD1,CASSEGQGYTEAFF,TGTGCCAGCTCAGAGGGACAGGGGTACACTGAAGCTTTCTTT
TRBJ2-5,TRBV18,NA,NA,CASSPPRGETQYF,TGTGCCAGCTCACCACCGAGGGGGGAGACCCAGTACTTC
TRBJ1-6,TRBV15,NA,NA,CATSRGPGNSPLHF,TGTGCCACCAGCAGAGGACCGGGGAATTCACCCCTCCACTTT
TRBJ2-7,TRBV5-5,NA,NA,CASSLDRVKYEQYF,TGTGCCAGCAGCTTGGACAGGGTCAAGTACGAGCAGTACTTC
TRBJ2-7,TRBV7-9,NA,NA,CASSKVTGPYEQYF,TGTGCCAGCAGCAAGGTGACAGGTCCCTACGAGCAGTACTTC
TRBJ1-6,TRBV5-1,once,NA,CASSPDDHSPLHF,TGCGCCAGCAGTCCGGACGACCATTCACCCCTCCACTTT
TRBJ2-1,TRBV18,NA,TRBD1,CASSPPDRGSYNEQFF,TGTGCCAGCTCACCACCAGACAGGGGGTCCTACAATGAGCAGTTCTTC
TRBJ2-7,TRBV5-4,NA,NA,CASSFGSGEQYF,TGTGCCAGCAGCTTCGGGAGTGGGGAGCAGTACTTC
TRBJ1-6,TRBV5-4,NA,NA,CASEGPNSPLHF,TGTGCCAGCGAGGGACCCAATTCACCCCTCCACTTT
TRBJ2-7,TRBV4-1,once,NA,CASSLRAMNYEQYF,TGCGCCAGCAGCCTAAGGGCTATGAACTACGAGCAGTACTTC
TRBJ2-2,TRBV4-2,NA,TRBD2,CASSRLAGDTGELFF,TGTGCCAGCAGCCGACTAGCGGGAGACACCGGGGAGCTGTTTTTT
TRBJ2-2,TRBV7-3,NA,NA,CASSLSLGGELFF,TGTGCCAGCAGCTTAAGCTTGGGCGGGGAGCTGTTTTTT
TRBJ1-2,TRBV5-1,NA,TRBD1,CASSLTGTGGRGYTF,TGCGCCAGCAGCTTAACAGGGACAGGGGGCAGAGGCTACACCTTC
TRBJ2-7,TRBV7-2,NA,NA,CASSFRRLTEQYF,TGTGCCAGCAGCTTTCGCAGGCTCACCGAGCAGTACTTC
TRBJ2-5,TRBV11-3,NA,TRBD1,CASRDRVWETQYF,TGTGCCAGCAGGGACAGGGTTTGGGAGACCCAGTACTTC
TRBJ1-1,TRBV11-3,NA,NA,CASSLGQGSTEAFF,TGTGCCAGCAGCTTAGGGCAGGGTAGCACTGAAGCTTTCTTT
TRBJ2-1,TRBV7-8,NA,TRBD2,CASSLRTRGHYNEQFF,TGTGCCAGCAGCTTACGGACTAGAGGGCACTACAATGAGCAGTTCTTC
TRBJ1-6,TRBV6-5,NA,TRBD1,CASTDGQGVGSPLHF,TGTGCCAGCACCGACGGACAGGGGGTGGGTTCACCCCTCCACTTT
TRBJ1-2,TRBV14,NA,TRBD1,CASSHTGTGALGYTF,TGTGCCAGCAGCCACACCGGGACAGGGGCTCTCGGCTACACCTTC
TRBJ2-3,TRBV6-1,few,TRBD2,CASSVFLGGGDDTQYF,TGTGCCAGCAGTGTCTTTCTCGGGGGGGGCGACGATACGCAGTATTTT
TRBJ2-3,TRBV27,NA,NA,CASTRGFHFSTDTQYF,TGTGCCAGCACGCGGGGTTTCCACTTTAGCACAGATACGCAGTATTTT
TRBJ1-1,TRBV19,few,TRBD1,CASSSNPTGVNTEAFF,TGTGCCAGTAGTTCCAACCCGACAGGGGTAAACACTGAAGCTTTCTTT
TRBJ2-7,TRBV30,NA,TRBD1,CAWSPGTGGLDVEQYF,TGTGCCTGGAGCCCCGGGACAGGGGGCTTAGACGTCGAGCAGTACTTC
TRBJ2-3,TRBV19,NA,NA,CASSEDLGRDTQYF,TGTGCCAGTAGCGAAGATTTGGGGCGGGATACGCAGTATTTT
TRBJ1-2,TRBV6-5,NA,NA,CASSWTRDGNYGYTF,TGTGCCAGCAGCTGGACCCGGGACGGCAACTATGGCTACACCTTC
TRBJ1-1,TRBV6-1,NA,NA,CASSEYRQGEAFF,TGTGCCAGCAGTGAATATCGGCAGGGTGAAGCTTTCTTT
TRBJ2-2,TRBV7-3,NA,TRBD2,CASSLGAGVGGGELFF,TGTGCCAGCAGCTTAGGAGCGGGAGTAGGAGGCGGGGAGCTGTTTTTT
TRBJ2-7,TRBV5-1,NA,NA,CASSLGLGRAYEQYF,TGCGCCAGCAGCTTGGGACTAGGACGCGCCTACGAGCAGTACTTC
TRBJ2-3,TRBV10-2,NA,TRBD1,CASSETQLTGGDTQYF,TGCGCCAGCAGCGAAACACAATTGACAGGGGGAGATACGCAGTATTTT
TRBJ1-1,TRBV9,NA,NA,CASSSEGNTEAFF,TGTGCCAGCAGCTCCGAAGGGAACACTGAAGCTTTCTTT
TRBJ2-6,TRBV18,NA,NA,CASSPRGSGANVLTF,TGTGCCAGCTCACCAAGGGGTTCTGGGGCCAACGTCCTGACTTTC
TRBJ2-2,TRBV19,NA,NA,CASSPSRAAGTGELFF,TGTGCCAGTAGTCCCTCGAGGGCCGCGGGCACCGGGGAGCTGTTTTTT
TRBJ1-2,TRBV28,NA,NA,CASSWTPYGYTF,TGTGCCAGCAGTTGGACCCCCTATGGCTACACCTTC
TRBJ2-2,TRBV27,NA,TRBD1,CASSLTGVTGELFF,TGTGCCAGCAGCCTAACAGGGGTAACCGGGGAGCTGTTTTTT